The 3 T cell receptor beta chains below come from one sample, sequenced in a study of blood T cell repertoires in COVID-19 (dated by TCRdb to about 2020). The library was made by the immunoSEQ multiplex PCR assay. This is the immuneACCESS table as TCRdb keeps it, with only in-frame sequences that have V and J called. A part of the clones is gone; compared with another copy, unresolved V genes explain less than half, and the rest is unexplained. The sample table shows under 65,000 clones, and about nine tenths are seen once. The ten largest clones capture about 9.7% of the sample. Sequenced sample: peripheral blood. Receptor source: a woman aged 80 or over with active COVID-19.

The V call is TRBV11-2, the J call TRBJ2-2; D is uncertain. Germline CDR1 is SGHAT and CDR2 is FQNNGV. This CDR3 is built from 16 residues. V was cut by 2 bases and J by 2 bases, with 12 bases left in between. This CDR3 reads CASSLSRQINTGELFF. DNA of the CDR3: TGTGCCAGCAGCTTATCTCGCCAGATCAACACCGGGGAGCTGTTTTTT.

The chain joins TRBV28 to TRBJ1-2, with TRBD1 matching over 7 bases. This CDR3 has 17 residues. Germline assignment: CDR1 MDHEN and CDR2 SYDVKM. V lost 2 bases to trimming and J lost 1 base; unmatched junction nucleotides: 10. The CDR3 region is CASSLNLGTAVNYGYTF. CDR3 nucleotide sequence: TGTGCCAGCAGTTTAAATCTTGGGACAGCCGTTAACTATGGCTACACCTTC.

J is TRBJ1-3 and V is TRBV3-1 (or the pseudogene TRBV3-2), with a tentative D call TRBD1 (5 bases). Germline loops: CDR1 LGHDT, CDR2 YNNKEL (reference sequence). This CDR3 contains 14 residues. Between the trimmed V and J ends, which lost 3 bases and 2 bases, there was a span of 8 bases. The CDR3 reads CASSQQGAGNTIYF. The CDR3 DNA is TGTGCCAGCAGCCAGCAGGGTGCTGGAAACACCATATATTTT.